This T cell receptor beta chain was sequenced during a study of CD8 T cells in Susac syndrome. Study-wide points: The study's TCR sequencing and HLA analysis covered a relatively small number of individuals, and the study acknowledged this.

Sequencing of TCR beta covered CD8+ and CD4+ T cells obtained from blood. It was with random hexamers that about 0.45 to 1 ug RNA was reverse transcribed. TCR beta CDR3 was amplified by immunoSEQ covering 54 Vbeta and 13 Jbeta. TCRdb fed the immunoSEQ multiplex PCR reads into MiXCR, producing one record per CDR3 protein. Found here are approximately 110,000 distinct CDR3 sequences, more than 80% of them singletons; the top ten hold over 0.3%. Note on this clonotype: Its cognate antigen is unknown.

The sample consisted of CD8+ T cells from PBMCs. This sequence was found in a human donor with multiple sclerosis.

As DNA, the CDR3 is TGTGCCAGCAGTCGACCGACTAGCGGGGGGGAGGGGGAGACCCAGTACTTC. It encodes CASSRPTSGGEGETQYF. The chain carries TRBV12-3 or TRBV12-4 and TRBJ2-5; 14 positions agree with TRBD2. Trimming removed 5 bases from V and 5 bases from J; junction bases left unmatched: 10. The CDR3 extends over 17 amino acids.